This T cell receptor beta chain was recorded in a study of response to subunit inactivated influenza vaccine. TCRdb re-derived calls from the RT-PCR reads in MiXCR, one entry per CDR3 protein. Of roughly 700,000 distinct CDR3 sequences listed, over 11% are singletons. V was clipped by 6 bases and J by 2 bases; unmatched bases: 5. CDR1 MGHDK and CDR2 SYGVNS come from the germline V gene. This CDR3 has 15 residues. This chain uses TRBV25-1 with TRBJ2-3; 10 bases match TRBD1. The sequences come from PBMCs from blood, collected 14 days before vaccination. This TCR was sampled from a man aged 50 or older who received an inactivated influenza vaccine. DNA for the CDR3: TGTGCCAGCAGCGGGACAGGGGAGGACACAGATACGCAGTATTTT. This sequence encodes CASSGTGEDTDTQYF. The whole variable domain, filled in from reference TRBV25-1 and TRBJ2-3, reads EADIYQTPRYLVIGTGKKITLECSQTMGHDKMYWYQQDPGMELHLIHYSYGVNSTEKGDLSSESTVSRIRTEHFPLTLESARPSHTSQYLCASSGTGEDTDTQYFGPGTRLTVL.